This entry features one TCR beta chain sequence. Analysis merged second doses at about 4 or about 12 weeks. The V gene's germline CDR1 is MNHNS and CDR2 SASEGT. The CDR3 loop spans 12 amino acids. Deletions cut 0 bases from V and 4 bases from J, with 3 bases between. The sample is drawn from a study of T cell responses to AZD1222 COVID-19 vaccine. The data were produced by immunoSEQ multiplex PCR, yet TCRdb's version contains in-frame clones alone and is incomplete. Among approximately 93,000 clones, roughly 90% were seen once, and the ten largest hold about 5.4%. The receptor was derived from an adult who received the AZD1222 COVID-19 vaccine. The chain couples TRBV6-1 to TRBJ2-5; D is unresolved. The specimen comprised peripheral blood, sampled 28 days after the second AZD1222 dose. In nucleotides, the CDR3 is TGTGCCAGCAGTGAAGCGACAGAGACCCAGTACTTC. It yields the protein CASSEATETQYF.